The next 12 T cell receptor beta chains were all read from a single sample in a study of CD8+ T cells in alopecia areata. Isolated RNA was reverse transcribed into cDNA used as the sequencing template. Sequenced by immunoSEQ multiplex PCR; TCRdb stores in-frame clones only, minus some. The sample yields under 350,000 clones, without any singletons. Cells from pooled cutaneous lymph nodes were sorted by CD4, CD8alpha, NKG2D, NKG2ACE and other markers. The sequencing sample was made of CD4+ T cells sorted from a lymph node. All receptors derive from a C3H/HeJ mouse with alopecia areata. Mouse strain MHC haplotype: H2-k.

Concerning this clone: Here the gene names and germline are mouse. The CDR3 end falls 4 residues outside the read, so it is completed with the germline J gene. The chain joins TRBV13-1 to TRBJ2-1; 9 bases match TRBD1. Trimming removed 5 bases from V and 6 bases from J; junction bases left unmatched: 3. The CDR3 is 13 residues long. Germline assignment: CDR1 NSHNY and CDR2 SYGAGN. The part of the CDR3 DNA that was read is TGTGCCAGCAGGCACAGGGGGCTTGCT. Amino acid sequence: CASRHRGLA. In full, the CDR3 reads CASRHRGLAEQFF.

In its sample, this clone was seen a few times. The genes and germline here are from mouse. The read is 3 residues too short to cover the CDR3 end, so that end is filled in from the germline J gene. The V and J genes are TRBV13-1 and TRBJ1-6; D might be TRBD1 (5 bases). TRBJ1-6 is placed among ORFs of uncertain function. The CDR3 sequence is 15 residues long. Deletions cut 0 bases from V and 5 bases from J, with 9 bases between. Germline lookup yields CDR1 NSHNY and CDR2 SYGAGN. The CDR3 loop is CASSDALGDNSPLYF. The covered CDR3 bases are TGTGCCAGCAGTGATGCATTGGGGGATAATTCGCCC.

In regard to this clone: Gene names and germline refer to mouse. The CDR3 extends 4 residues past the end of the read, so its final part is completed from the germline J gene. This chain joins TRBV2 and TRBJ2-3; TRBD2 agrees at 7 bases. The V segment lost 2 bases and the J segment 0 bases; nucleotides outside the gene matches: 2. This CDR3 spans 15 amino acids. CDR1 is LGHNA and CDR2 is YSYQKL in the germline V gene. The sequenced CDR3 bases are TGTGCCAGCAGCCAATCTGGGGGTAGTGCAGAA. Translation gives CASSQSGGSAE. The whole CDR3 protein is CASSQSGGSAETLYF.

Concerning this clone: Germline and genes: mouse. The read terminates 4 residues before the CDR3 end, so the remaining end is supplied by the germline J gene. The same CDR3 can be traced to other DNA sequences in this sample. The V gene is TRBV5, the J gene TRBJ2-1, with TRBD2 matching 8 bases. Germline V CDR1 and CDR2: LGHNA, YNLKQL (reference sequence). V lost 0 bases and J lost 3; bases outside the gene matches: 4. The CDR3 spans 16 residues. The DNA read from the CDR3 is TGTGCCAGCAGCCAAGACCCTGGGGGGTCCTATGCT. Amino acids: CASSQDPGGSYA. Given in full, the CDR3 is CASSQDPGGSYAEQFF.

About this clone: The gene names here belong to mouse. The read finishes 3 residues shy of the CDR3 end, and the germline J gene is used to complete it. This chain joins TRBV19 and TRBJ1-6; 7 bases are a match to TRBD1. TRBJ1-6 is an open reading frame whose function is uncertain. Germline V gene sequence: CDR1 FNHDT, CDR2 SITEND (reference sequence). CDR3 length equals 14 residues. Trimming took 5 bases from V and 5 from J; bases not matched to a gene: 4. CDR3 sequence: CASRKGQNNSPLYF. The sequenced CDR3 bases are TGTGCCAGCAGGAAGGGACAGAATAATTCGCCC.

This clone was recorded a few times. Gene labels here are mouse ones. The DNA read from the CDR3 is TGTGCCAGCAGCCCCTCCGGGACAGCAAACACCGGG. Translated: CASSPSGTANTG. The full-length CDR3 reads as CASSPSGTANTGQLYF. This rearrangement joins TRBV5 to TRBJ2-2; TRBD1 matches 7 bases. The observed sequence ends 4 residues before the CDR3 terminus, with the missing tail filled in from the germline J gene. CDR3 length: 16 residues. V dropped 4 bases and J dropped 0; count of bases not matched to a gene: 5. Germline loops: CDR1 LGHNA, CDR2 YNLKQL (reference sequence).

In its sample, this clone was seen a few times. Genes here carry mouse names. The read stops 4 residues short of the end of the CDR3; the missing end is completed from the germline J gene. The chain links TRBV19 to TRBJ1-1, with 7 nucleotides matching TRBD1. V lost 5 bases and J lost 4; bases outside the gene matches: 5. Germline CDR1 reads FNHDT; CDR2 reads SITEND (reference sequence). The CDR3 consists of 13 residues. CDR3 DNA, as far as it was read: TGTGCCAGCAGCGGGGACAGCCTCACA. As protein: CASSGDSLT. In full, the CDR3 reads CASSGDSLTEVFF.

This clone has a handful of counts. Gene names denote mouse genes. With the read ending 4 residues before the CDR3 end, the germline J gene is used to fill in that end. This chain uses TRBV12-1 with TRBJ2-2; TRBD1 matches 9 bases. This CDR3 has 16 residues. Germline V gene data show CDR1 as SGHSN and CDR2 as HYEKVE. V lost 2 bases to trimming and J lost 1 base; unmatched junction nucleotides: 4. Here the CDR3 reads CASSPRDRENTGQLYF. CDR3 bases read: TGTGCCAGCTCTCCTCGGGACAGGGAAAACACCGGG.

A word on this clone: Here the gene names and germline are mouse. CDR3 amino acids: CTCSETGGASQNTLYF. Partial CDR3 DNA: TGCACCTGCAGTGAGACTGGGGGAGCCAGTCAAAAC. The chain joins TRBV1 to TRBJ2-4; 9 positions agree with TRBD2. The read gets to within 4 residues of the CDR3 end, and the germline J gene fills in the rest. Per germline, CDR1 NSQYPW and CDR2 LRSPGD (reference sequence). The CDR3 has 16 residues. Losses at the gene ends were 4 bases for V and 0 bases for J; bases not matched to a gene: 5. Drawing the rest from reference TRBV1 and TRBJ2-4, the complete variable domain is VTLLEQNPRWRLVPRGQAVNLRCILKNSQYPWMSWYQQDLQKQLQWLFTLRSPGDKEVKSLPGADYLATRVTDTELRLQVANMSQGRTLYCTCSETGGASQNTLYFGAGTRLSVL.

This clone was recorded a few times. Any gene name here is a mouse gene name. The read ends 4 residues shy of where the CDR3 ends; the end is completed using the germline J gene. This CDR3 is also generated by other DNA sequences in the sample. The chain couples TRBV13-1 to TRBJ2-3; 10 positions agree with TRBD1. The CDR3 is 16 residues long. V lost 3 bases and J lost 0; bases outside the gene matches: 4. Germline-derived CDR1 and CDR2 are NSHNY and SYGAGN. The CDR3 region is CASSGGTGASAETLYF. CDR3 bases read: TGTGCCAGCAGTGGGGGGACAGGGGCTAGTGCAGAA.

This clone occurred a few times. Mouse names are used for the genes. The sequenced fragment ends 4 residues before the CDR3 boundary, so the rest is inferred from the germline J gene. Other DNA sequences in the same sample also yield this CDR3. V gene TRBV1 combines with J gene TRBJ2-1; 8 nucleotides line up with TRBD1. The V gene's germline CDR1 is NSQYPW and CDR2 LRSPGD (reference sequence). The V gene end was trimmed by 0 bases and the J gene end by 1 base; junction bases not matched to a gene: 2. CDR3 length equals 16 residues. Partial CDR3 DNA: TGCACCTGCAGTGCAGAGAGGACAGGGAACTATGCT. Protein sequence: CTCSAERTGNYA. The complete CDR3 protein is CTCSAERTGNYAEQFF.

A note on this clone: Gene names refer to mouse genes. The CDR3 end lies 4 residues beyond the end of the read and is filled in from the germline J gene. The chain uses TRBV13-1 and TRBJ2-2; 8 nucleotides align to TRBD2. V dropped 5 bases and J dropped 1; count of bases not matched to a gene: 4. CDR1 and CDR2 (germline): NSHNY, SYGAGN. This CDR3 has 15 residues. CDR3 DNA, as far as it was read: TGTGCCAGCAGCCGAACTGGGGGAAACACCGGG. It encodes CASSRTGGNTG. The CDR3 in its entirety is CASSRTGGNTGQLYF.